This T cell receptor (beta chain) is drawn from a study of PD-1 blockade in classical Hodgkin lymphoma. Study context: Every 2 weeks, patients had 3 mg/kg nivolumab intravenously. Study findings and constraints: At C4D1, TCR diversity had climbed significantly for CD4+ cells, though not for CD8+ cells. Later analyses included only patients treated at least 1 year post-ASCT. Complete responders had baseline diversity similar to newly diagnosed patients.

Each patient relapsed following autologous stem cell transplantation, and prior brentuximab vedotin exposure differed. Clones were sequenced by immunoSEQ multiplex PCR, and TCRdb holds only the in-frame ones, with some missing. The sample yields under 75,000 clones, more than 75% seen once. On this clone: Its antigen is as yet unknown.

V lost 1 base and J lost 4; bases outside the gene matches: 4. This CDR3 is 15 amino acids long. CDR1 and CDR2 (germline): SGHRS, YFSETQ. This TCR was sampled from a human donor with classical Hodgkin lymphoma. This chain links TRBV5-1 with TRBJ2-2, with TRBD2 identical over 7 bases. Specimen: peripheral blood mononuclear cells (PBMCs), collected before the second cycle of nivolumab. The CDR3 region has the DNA TGCGCCAGCAGCTTGAGCGGGGCATTCACCGGGGAGCTGTTTTTT. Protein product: CASSLSGAFTGELFF.